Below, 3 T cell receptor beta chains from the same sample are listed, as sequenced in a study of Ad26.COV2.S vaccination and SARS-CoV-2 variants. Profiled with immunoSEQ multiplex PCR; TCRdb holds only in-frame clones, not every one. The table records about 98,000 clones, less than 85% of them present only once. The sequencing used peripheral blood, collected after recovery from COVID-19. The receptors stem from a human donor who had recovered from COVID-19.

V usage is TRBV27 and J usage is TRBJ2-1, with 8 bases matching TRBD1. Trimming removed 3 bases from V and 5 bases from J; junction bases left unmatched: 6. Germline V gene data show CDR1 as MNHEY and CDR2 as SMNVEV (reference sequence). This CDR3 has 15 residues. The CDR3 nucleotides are TGTGCCAGCAGTTTTGGACGGGGACAGGACAATGAGCAGTTCTTC. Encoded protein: CASSFGRGQDNEQFF.

The CDR3 nucleotides read TGCGCCAGCAGCTTAGGGGATGACCACAATGAGCAGTTCTTC. It encodes CASSLGDDHNEQFF. V and J are TRBV5-1 and TRBJ2-1, with a possible D match to TRBD1 (5 bases). CDR1 is SGHRS, CDR2 YFSETQ, per germline. V dropped 2 bases and J dropped 5 bases, with 11 bases sitting between them. CDR3 length equals 14 residues.

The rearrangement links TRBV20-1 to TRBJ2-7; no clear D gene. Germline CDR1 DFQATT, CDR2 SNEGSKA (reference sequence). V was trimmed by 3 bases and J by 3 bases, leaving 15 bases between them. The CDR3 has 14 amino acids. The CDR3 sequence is CSASFPGPVYEQYF. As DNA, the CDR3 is TGCAGTGCTAGTTTCCCCGGGCCAGTCTACGAGCAGTACTTC.